The 3 T cell receptor beta chains in this list originate from one sample, sequenced in a study of Graves' ophthalmopathy and Graves' hyperthyroidism. Using RNA transcripts, the TCR beta CDR3 regions were amplified. In the first round, RT-PCR was carried out with HTBI primers, and a multiplex PCR formed the second round. MiXCR was run by TCRdb on the multiplex PCR reads, yielding one entry per CDR3 protein. The table has 200,000 to 250,000 distinct CDR3 sequences, roughly 21% seen once. The sample taken for sequencing was peripheral blood. These receptors came from a woman aged 45-60 years with Graves' ophthalmopathy.

As to this clonotype: With a much larger clone just one base away, this may be a read error. The chain joins TRBV4-1 to TRBJ2-1; maybe TRBD2 (6 bases). The CDR3 has 15 residues. Trimming cost V 4 bases and J 10 bases, with 20 bases left between them. Germline CDR1 and CDR2: MGHRA and YSYEKL. CDR3: CASSLLIGSDYEQFF. Written as DNA, the CDR3 is TGCGCCAGCAGCCTATTAATAGGGTCGGACTACGAGCAGTTCTTC.

This clonotype appeared many times. The chain combines TRBV11-2 with TRBJ2-7; 8 nucleotides align to TRBD2. The CDR3 sequence is 14 residues long. Germline V lookup: CDR1 SGHAT, CDR2 FQNNGV. V was clipped by 6 bases and J by 5 bases; unmatched bases: 9. Here the CDR3 DNA reads TGTGCCAGCAGACAAGCGGGAGTATCCCACGAGCAGTACTTC. This gives the protein CASRQAGVSHEQYF.

Many counts were recorded for this clonotype. The rearrangement joins TRBV29-1 to TRBJ2-7; perhaps TRBD2 as D (5 bases). Per germline, CDR1 SQVTM and CDR2 ANQGSEA. V was clipped by 1 base and J by 0 bases, with 13 bases between them. The CDR3 extends over 15 amino acids. The CDR3 loop reads CSVEVREGVSYEQYF. CDR3 bases: TGCAGCGTTGAAGTCCGTGAGGGTGTCTCCTACGAGCAGTACTTC.